Each of the 8 T cell receptor beta chains below was sequenced from the same sample in a study of cytomegalovirus exposure and HLA in healthy donors. The assay was immunoSEQ multiplex PCR, and TCRdb's table has in-frame clones only and misses some. The sample includes about 98,000 clones, approximately 88% of them seen just once. The sample comprised PBMCs. Receptors were obtained from a woman aged 25 to 45 in good health and CMV-seronegative.

The chain uses TRBV6-5 and TRBJ1-3; D possibly corresponds to TRBD1 (5 bases). Looked up from germline, CDR1 is MNHEY and CDR2 is SVGAGI. This CDR3 region has 15 residues. The V end lost 0 bases, the J end lost 9 bases, and 15 bases lay between the germline ends. CDR3 in DNA: TGTGCCAGCAGTTACTCGACACAGGCTCCGCGCACCATATATTTT. Translated: CASSYSTQAPRTIYF.

The chain joins TRBV6-5 to TRBJ2-3; D uncertain. Trimming stripped 0 bases from V and 4 bases from J, with 8 bases between. The CDR3 totals 14 residues. The germline V gene encodes CDR1 MNHEY and CDR2 SVGAGI. CDR3 sequence (DNA): TGTGCCAGCAGTTACTCCAGGATCTCAGATACGCAGTATTTT. It encodes CASSYSRISDTQYF.

The chain recombines TRBV4-1 with TRBJ2-4, with 9 nucleotides matching TRBD1. Germline assignment: CDR1 MGHRA and CDR2 YSYEKL. The V and J ends lost 1 base and 8 bases, in that order; junction bases with no gene match: 12. The CDR3 extends over 17 amino acids. The chain's CDR3 is CASSQVGDRASTDIQYF. The CDR3 DNA sequence: TGCGCCAGCAGCCAAGTAGGGGACAGGGCTTCTACGGACATTCAGTACTTC.

The genes are TRBV2 and TRBJ2-2, with 8 bases aligning to TRBD2. The V gene end was trimmed by 10 bases and the J gene end by 2 bases; junction bases not matched to a gene: 6. The germline V gene encodes CDR1 SNHLY and CDR2 FYNNEI. The CDR3 sequence is 14 residues long. The CDR3 loop reads CATKRGINTGELFF. CDR3 DNA: TGTGCCACCAAGCGGGGGATTAACACCGGGGAGCTGTTTTTT.

The genes are TRBV9 and TRBJ1-1; the match to TRBD1 covers 10 bases. CDR1 and CDR2 (germline): SGDLS, YYNGEE. The V segment lost 3 bases and the J segment 4 bases; nucleotides outside the gene matches: 3. This CDR3 has 14 residues. CDR3 nucleotide sequence: TGTGCCAGCAGCGGACAGGGGGCGGCCACTGAAGCTTTCTTT. Translated: CASSGQGAATEAFF. The complete variable domain, with remaining parts taken from reference TRBV9 and TRBJ1-1, reads DSGVTQTPKHLITATGQRVTLRCSPRSGDLSVYWYQQSLDQGLQFLIQYYNGEERAKGNILERFSAQQFPDLHSELNLSSLELGDSALYFCASSGQGAATEAFFGQGTRLTVV.

This rearrangement joins TRBV13 to TRBJ2-1, with a weak D call TRBD2 (6 bases). This CDR3 has 15 residues. With 0 bases removed from V and 2 bases from J, the gap between germline ends came to 8 bases. Germline CDR1 PRHDT, CDR2 FYEKMQ (reference sequence). The CDR3 sequence: CASSLGGRPYNEQFF. The CDR3 DNA reads TGTGCCAGCAGCTTAGGCGGGAGACCCTACAATGAGCAGTTCTTC.

This chain connects TRBV28 to TRBJ1-2, with D possibly matching TRBD1 (6 bases). Germline values: CDR1 MDHEN, CDR2 SYDVKM. V lost 4 bases to trimming and J lost 7 bases, with 10 bases between them. CDR3 length: 12 residues. The CDR3 region has the DNA TGTGCCAGCAGTTCAGGGGTGGTTGGCTACACCTTC. This sequence encodes CASSSGVVGYTF.

This chain uses TRBV9 with TRBJ2-3; the match to TRBD2 covers 8 bases. The CDR3 contains 17 residues. The V gene end was trimmed by 1 base and the J gene end by 0 bases; junction bases not matched to a gene: 7. Germline V gives CDR1 SGDLS, CDR2 YYNGEE. The CDR3 is CASSVHGGRTSTDTQYF. In nucleotides, the CDR3 is TGTGCCAGCAGCGTACACGGCGGGAGGACGAGCACAGATACGCAGTATTTT. Combining the CDR3 with reference TRBV9 and TRBJ2-3 gives the whole variable domain DSGVTQTPKHLITATGQRVTLRCSPRSGDLSVYWYQQSLDQGLQFLIQYYNGEERAKGNILERFSAQQFPDLHSELNLSSLELGDSALYFCASSVHGGRTSTDTQYFGPGTRLTVL.